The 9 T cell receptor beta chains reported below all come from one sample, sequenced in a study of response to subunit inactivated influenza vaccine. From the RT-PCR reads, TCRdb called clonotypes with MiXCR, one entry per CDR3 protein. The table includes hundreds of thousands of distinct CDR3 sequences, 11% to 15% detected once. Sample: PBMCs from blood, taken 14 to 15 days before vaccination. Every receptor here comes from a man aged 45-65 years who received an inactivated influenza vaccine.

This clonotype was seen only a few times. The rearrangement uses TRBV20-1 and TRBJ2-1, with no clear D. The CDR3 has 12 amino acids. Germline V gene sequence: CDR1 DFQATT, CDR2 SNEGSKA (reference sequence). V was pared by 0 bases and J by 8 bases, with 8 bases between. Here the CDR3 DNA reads TGCAGTGCTAGAGATGGCAGCGATGAGCAGTTCTTC. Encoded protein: CSARDGSDEQFF.

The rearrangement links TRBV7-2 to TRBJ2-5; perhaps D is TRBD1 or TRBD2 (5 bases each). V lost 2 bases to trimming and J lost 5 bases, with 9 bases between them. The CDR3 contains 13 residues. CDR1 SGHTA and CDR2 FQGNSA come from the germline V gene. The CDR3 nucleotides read TGTGCCAGCAGCTTACGATGGGGGGAGACCCAGTACTTC. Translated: CASSLRWGETQYF.

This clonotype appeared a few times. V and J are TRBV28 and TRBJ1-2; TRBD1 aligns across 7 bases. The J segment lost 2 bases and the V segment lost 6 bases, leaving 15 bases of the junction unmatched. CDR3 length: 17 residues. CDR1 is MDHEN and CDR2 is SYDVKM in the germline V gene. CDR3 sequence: CASRRLYLDRSNYGYTF. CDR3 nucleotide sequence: TGTGCCAGCAGACGCCTGTACCTGGACAGGTCGAACTATGGCTACACCTTC.

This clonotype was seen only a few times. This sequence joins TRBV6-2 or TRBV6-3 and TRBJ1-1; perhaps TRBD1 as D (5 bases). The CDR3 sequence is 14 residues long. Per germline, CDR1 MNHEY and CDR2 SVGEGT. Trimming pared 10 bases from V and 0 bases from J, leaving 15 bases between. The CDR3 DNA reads TGTGCCACGAGCAACGGGGCCCTGAACACTGAAGCTTTCTTT. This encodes CATSNGALNTEAFF.

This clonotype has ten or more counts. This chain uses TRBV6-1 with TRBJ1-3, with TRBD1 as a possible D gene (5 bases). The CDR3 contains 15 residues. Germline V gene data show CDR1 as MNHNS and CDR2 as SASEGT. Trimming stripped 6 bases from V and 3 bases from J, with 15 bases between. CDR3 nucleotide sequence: TGTGCCAGCAGCCAACTCCGTGGGGGTGGAAACACCATATATTTT. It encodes CASSQLRGGGNTIYF.

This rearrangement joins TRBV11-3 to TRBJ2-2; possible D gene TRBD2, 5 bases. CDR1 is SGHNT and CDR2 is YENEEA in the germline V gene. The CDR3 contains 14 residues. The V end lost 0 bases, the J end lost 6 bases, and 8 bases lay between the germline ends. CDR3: CASSLDYGAGELFF. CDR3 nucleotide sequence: TGTGCCAGCAGCTTAGATTACGGGGCCGGGGAGCTGTTTTTT.

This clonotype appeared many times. The CDR3 DNA reads as TGCGCCAGCAGCTTGGTCGGCGGAGAGAACACCGGGGAGCTGTTTTTT. Its translation: CASSLVGGENTGELFF. The chain couples TRBV5-1 to TRBJ2-2; D gene ambiguous. V lost 0 bases and J lost 1, with 10 bases in between. Per germline, CDR1 SGHRS and CDR2 YFSETQ. The CDR3 extends over 16 amino acids.

This CDR3 is CASKRGQWVSGANVLTF. CDR3 in DNA: TGTGCCTCCAAGAGGGGCCAATGGGTCTCTGGGGCCAACGTCCTGACTTTC. This chain links TRBV2 with TRBJ2-6, with D possibly called TRBD1 or TRBD2 (5 bases each). The CDR3 totals 17 residues. CDR1 SNHLY and CDR2 FYNNEI come from the germline V gene. V was trimmed by 11 bases and J by 0 bases, leaving 20 bases between them.

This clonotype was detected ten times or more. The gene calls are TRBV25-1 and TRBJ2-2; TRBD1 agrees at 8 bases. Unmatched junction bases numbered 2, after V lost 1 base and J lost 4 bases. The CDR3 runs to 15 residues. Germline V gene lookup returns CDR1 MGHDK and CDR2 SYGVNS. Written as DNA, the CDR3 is TGTGCCAGCAGTGAATGGGGACAGGTCACCGGGGAGCTGTTTTTT. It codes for CASSEWGQVTGELFF.